The 12 T cell receptor beta chains below come from one sample, sequenced in a study of shared clonotypes between healthy human individuals. TCRdb keeps only in-frame clones here, not all; method: immunoSEQ multiplex PCR. The data hold over a million clones, with roughly 80% observed a single time. The sample comprised memory CD4+ T cells sorted from blood. The subset here: CD45RA-negative fraction. Receptors were obtained from a young man in good health.

V gene TRBV6-1 combines with J gene TRBJ1-4, with D perhaps TRBD1 (6 bases). V was pared by 4 bases and J by 5 bases, with 14 bases between. Per germline, CDR1 MNHNS and CDR2 SASEGT. This CDR3 comprises 15 residues. This chain's CDR3 is CASSARDKGNEKLFF. The CDR3 DNA reads TGTGCCAGCAGTGCCCGGGACAAAGGGAATGAAAAACTGTTTTTT.

The rearrangement joins TRBV7-2 to TRBJ2-5, with D possibly TRBD2 on 6 matching bases. This CDR3 has 15 residues. V shed 5 bases and J shed 4 bases, with 17 bases lying between them. Germline CDR1 is SGHTA and CDR2 is FQGNSA. CDR3 sequence: CASSPGLRDRETQYF. CDR3 coding DNA: TGTGCCAGCAGCCCAGGACTAAGAGATCGAGAGACCCAGTACTTC.

J is TRBJ1-4 and V is TRBV6-5; TRBD1 matches 7 bases. Per germline, CDR1 MNHEY and CDR2 SVGAGI. CDR3 length: 14 residues. V gave up 6 bases and J gave up 4 bases; unmatched junction bases: 5. CDR3 coding DNA: TGTGCCAGCAGAAGACAGGGAGGTAATGAAAAACTGTTTTTT. Its protein product is CASRRQGGNEKLFF.

This chain's CDR3 is CASSPGQVYNSPLHF. The CDR3 DNA sequence: TGTGCCAGCAGCCCGGGACAGGTTTATAATTCACCCCTCCACTTT. The genes are TRBV9 and TRBJ1-6, with TRBD1 identical over 8 bases. The germline V gene encodes CDR1 SGDLS and CDR2 YYNGEE. The CDR3 totals 15 residues. The V segment lost 4 bases and the J segment 4 bases; nucleotides outside the gene matches: 4.

As for this clone: This sequence may be a read error, since a much larger clone differs from it by one base. The sample holds other DNA sequences that translate to the same CDR3. This chain links TRBV18 with TRBJ2-2; D uncertain. In germline, CDR1 is KGHSH, CDR2 LQKENI. The CDR3 length is 12 residues. With 3 bases removed from V and 2 bases from J, the gap between germline ends came to 1 base. CDR3 region: CASSPNTGELFF. The CDR3 DNA reads as TGTGCCAGCTCACCTAACACCGGGGAGCTGTTTTTT.

The chain recombines TRBV28 with TRBJ2-7, with 7 bases matching TRBD2. The CDR3 contains 15 residues. The V gene's germline CDR1 is MDHEN and CDR2 SYDVKM. Trimming at V came to 6 bases and at J to 4 bases, leaving 12 bases not matched to a gene. The CDR3 bases are TGTGCCAGCAGGCCCGGGGGAGGGGAGAGGTACGAGCAGTACTTC. It yields the protein CASRPGGGERYEQYF.

The rearrangement uses TRBV9 and TRBJ1-2; the D is unclear. This CDR3 region has 13 residues. V shed 0 bases and J shed 5 bases, with 8 bases lying between them. Per germline, CDR1 SGDLS and CDR2 YYNGEE. The CDR3 region has the DNA TGTGCCAGCAGCGTAGTAATAGGGTATGGCTACACCTTC. The encoded protein is CASSVVIGYGYTF.

The rearrangement uses TRBV7-6 and TRBJ2-3; TRBD2 matches 10 bases. Unmatched junction bases numbered 6, after V lost 7 bases and J lost 8 bases. The CDR3 spans 13 residues. Germline loops: CDR1 SGHVS, CDR2 FNYEAQ. Here the CDR3 DNA reads TGTGCCAGCAACAGCGGGGGGGCCGGTACGCAGTATTTT. This sequence encodes CASNSGGAGTQYF.

With regard to this clone: An end of the junction differs from the germline gene, which may be a read error. The chain uses TRBV5-1 and TRBJ2-7, with D uncertain. Per germline, CDR1 SGHRS and CDR2 YFSETQ. This CDR3 has 9 amino acids. The CDR3 DNA is TGCGCCAGCAGCTTGGTAGGACACTTC. Encoded protein: CASSLVGHF. The full variable domain, completed using reference TRBV5-1 and TRBJ2-7, is KAGVTQTPRYLIKTRGQQVTLSCSPISGHRSVSWYQQTPGQGLQFLFEYFSETQRNKGNFPGRFSGRQFSNSRSEMNVSTLELGDSALYLCASSLVGHFGPGTRLTVT.

The chain recombines TRBV11-1 with TRBJ2-3; no clear D. Germline lookup yields CDR1 SGHAT and CDR2 FQDESV (reference sequence). This CDR3 has 13 residues. Trimming pared 7 bases from V and 2 bases from J, leaving 10 bases between. CDR3 sequence reads: CASTSDHTDTQYF. CDR3 sequence (DNA): TGTGCCAGCACATCAGACCACACAGATACGCAGTATTTT.

The V call is TRBV30, the J call TRBJ2-7; D might be TRBD1 (6 bases). This CDR3 contains 13 residues. CDR1 GTSNPN and CDR2 SVGIG come from the germline V gene (reference sequence). V was pared by 2 bases and J by 0 bases, with 8 bases between. CDR3 sequence reads: CAWSQGPSYEQYF. The CDR3 bases are TGTGCCTGGAGTCAGGGGCCCTCCTACGAGCAGTACTTC.

CDR3 residues: CASSYAGGPNTEAFF. The CDR3 DNA follows: TGCGCCAGCAGTTATGCCGGGGGGCCGAACACTGAAGCTTTCTTT. The chain is built from TRBV5-1 and TRBJ1-1; a possible D gene is TRBD1 (6 bases). Between the trimmed V and J ends, which lost 5 bases and 1 base, there was a span of 15 bases. The CDR3 runs 15 residues. Germline CDR1 reads SGHRS; CDR2 reads YFSETQ.